This T cell receptor (beta chain) derives from a study of control samples from healthy donors and cancer patients. Clones were sequenced by immunoSEQ multiplex PCR, and TCRdb holds only the in-frame ones, with some missing. Among 100,000 to 150,000 clones, roughly nine tenths were seen once, and the ten largest hold 1.5% to 2%. Germline values: CDR1 GTSNPN, CDR2 SVGIG (reference sequence). The CDR3 runs 14 residues. The V segment lost 2 bases and the J segment 5 bases; nucleotides outside the gene matches: 6. The sequence was collected from a man younger than 35 in good health. The sequencing input was blood. The gene calls are TRBV30 and TRBJ1-2; 9 bases line up with TRBD1. The CDR3 DNA reads as TGTGCCTGGAGTAGGCCGGGACAGGGTTATGGCTACACCTTC. It specifies CAWSRPGQGYGYTF.